This is a list of T cell receptor beta chains from one sample in a study of CD8 T cells in Susac syndrome. TCRdb used MiXCR to reprocess the immunoSEQ multiplex PCR reads, holding one entry per CDR3 protein. The sample lists 150,000 to 200,000 distinct CDR3 sequences; 90% to 95% were seen once. Sequences were obtained from CD4+ T cells from PBMCs. These TCRs come from a human donor in good health. Each CDR3 is given with its conserved first and last residue. The order of the fields is D gene, V gene, clone size, J gene, CDR3 protein, CDR3 DNA. A D gene is named only where the DNA matches it firmly. Clone size is given for some rows only: seen once, a few or many times, or a class if the clone is expanded.

D gene: NA; V gene: TRBV2; clone size: NA; J gene: TRBJ2-1; CDR3 protein: CASSAQTNEQFF; CDR3 DNA: TGTGCCAGCAGTGCCCAGACAAATGAGCAGTTCTTC
D gene: NA; V gene: TRBV7-2; clone size: once; J gene: TRBJ2-7; CDR3 protein: CASSLTGDTAKGEQYF; CDR3 DNA: TGTGCCAGCAGCTTAACGGGGGACACCGCTAAGGGGGAGCAGTACTTC
D gene: NA; V gene: TRBV9; clone size: NA; J gene: TRBJ1-2; CDR3 protein: CASSEGRDGGYTF; CDR3 DNA: TGTGCCAGCAGCGAGGGACGGGATGGGGGCTACACCTTC
D gene: NA; V gene: TRBV10-2; clone size: NA; J gene: TRBJ2-3; CDR3 protein: CASRKGDGTDTQYF; CDR3 DNA: TGCGCCAGCAGGAAAGGGGACGGCACAGATACGCAGTATTTT
D gene: TRBD1; V gene: TRBV7-8; clone size: NA; J gene: TRBJ2-1; CDR3 protein: CASRPGTGASNEQFF; CDR3 DNA: TGTGCCAGCAGACCCGGGACAGGGGCCTCCAATGAGCAGTTCTTC
D gene: TRBD1; V gene: TRBV3-1; clone size: NA; J gene: TRBJ1-1; CDR3 protein: CASSHGTGGTEAFF; CDR3 DNA: TGTGCCAGCAGCCACGGGACAGGGGGGACTGAAGCTTTCTTT
D gene: TRBD1; V gene: TRBV20-1; clone size: NA; J gene: TRBJ2-7; CDR3 protein: CSARVTGGVTYEQYF; CDR3 DNA: TGCAGTGCTAGAGTAACAGGGGGCGTTACCTACGAGCAGTACTTC
D gene: NA; V gene: TRBV12-3/TRBV12-4; clone size: few; J gene: TRBJ2-3; CDR3 protein: CASSPLRTDTQYF; CDR3 DNA: TGTGCCAGCAGTCCCTTACGCACAGATACGCAGTATTTT
D gene: NA; V gene: TRBV20-1; clone size: NA; J gene: TRBJ1-4; CDR3 protein: CSAGHSNEKLFF; CDR3 DNA: TGCAGCGCGGGCCACTCTAATGAAAAACTGTTTTTT
D gene: TRBD1; V gene: TRBV10-3; clone size: NA; J gene: TRBJ2-2; CDR3 protein: CAISGQGGLAGELFF; CDR3 DNA: TGTGCCATCAGCGGACAGGGGGGCTTGGCCGGGGAGCTGTTTTTT
D gene: NA; V gene: TRBV5-1; clone size: NA; J gene: TRBJ2-7; CDR3 protein: CASSPGTYSYEQYF; CDR3 DNA: TGCGCCAGCAGCCCAGGGACGTATTCCTACGAGCAGTACTTC
D gene: NA; V gene: TRBV6-5; clone size: NA; J gene: TRBJ1-1; CDR3 protein: CASSYGGAPTEAFF; CDR3 DNA: TGTGCCAGCAGTTACGGGGGGGCGCCCACTGAAGCTTTCTTT
D gene: NA; V gene: TRBV19; clone size: NA; J gene: TRBJ1-1; CDR3 protein: CASSKRENTEAFF; CDR3 DNA: TGTGCCAGTAGTAAGAGGGAGAACACTGAAGCTTTCTTT
D gene: NA; V gene: TRBV25-1; clone size: NA; J gene: TRBJ2-5; CDR3 protein: CASTSKGGKQTQYF; CDR3 DNA: TGTGCCAGCACCTCGAAGGGGGGAAAGCAGACCCAGTACTTC
D gene: NA; V gene: TRBV6-5; clone size: once; J gene: TRBJ1-2; CDR3 protein: CASSYSGAPPQDGYTF; CDR3 DNA: TGTGCCAGCAGTTACAGTGGGGCGCCGCCCCAGGATGGCTACACCTTC
D gene: NA; V gene: TRBV6-6; clone size: NA; J gene: TRBJ1-1; CDR3 protein: CASRGSNTEAFF; CDR3 DNA: TGTGCCAGCAGGGGGTCGAACACTGAAGCTTTCTTT
D gene: NA; V gene: TRBV5-1; clone size: few; J gene: TRBJ1-1; CDR3 protein: CASSSLEVGTEAFF; CDR3 DNA: TGCGCCAGCAGCTCCCTAGAGGTAGGGACTGAAGCTTTCTTT
D gene: NA; V gene: TRBV3-1; clone size: NA; J gene: TRBJ1-2; CDR3 protein: CASSPSGTASGGYTF; CDR3 DNA: TGTGCCAGCAGCCCATCAGGGACCGCCTCGGGGGGCTACACCTTC
D gene: NA; V gene: TRBV9; clone size: NA; J gene: TRBJ2-3; CDR3 protein: CASSVVAGSVGADTQYF; CDR3 DNA: TGTGCCAGCAGCGTAGTAGCAGGGAGCGTTGGTGCAGATACGCAGTATTTT
D gene: NA; V gene: TRBV20-1; clone size: NA; J gene: TRBJ2-1; CDR3 protein: CSARALGNEQFF; CDR3 DNA: TGCAGTGCTAGAGCCTTGGGCAATGAGCAGTTCTTC
D gene: NA; V gene: TRBV13; clone size: NA; J gene: TRBJ2-7; CDR3 protein: CASSASRQAYEQYF; CDR3 DNA: TGTGCCAGCAGCGCCAGTCGTCAAGCCTACGAGCAGTACTTC
D gene: TRBD1; V gene: TRBV5-1; clone size: NA; J gene: TRBJ2-1; CDR3 protein: CASSPQTGPNEQFF; CDR3 DNA: TGCGCCAGCAGCCCCCAGACAGGGCCCAATGAGCAGTTCTTC
D gene: NA; V gene: TRBV6-1; clone size: NA; J gene: TRBJ1-1; CDR3 protein: CASSEAQGFPEAFF; CDR3 DNA: TGTGCCAGCAGTGAAGCGCAAGGTTTCCCTGAAGCTTTCTTT
D gene: NA; V gene: TRBV15; clone size: NA; J gene: TRBJ1-1; CDR3 protein: CATSRQGTNTEAFF; CDR3 DNA: TGTGCCACCAGCAGACAGGGAACGAACACTGAAGCTTTCTTT